The rows below give T cell receptor beta chains drawn from one sample of a study of control samples from healthy donors and cancer patients. Clones were read by immunoSEQ multiplex PCR, and TCRdb kept only the in-frame ones, dropping some. Among around 150,000 clones listed, around 90% were seen once. The sequencing input was blood. All receptors come from a young man in good health. Both conserved end residues are part of each CDR3. Each record gives: clone size, CDR3 length, J gene, D gene, V gene, CDR3 protein, CDR3 DNA. The D gene is left open where the match is weak. Clone size is stated in some rows and not others, as once, few, many or a class when expanded.

once 14 TRBJ2-7 - TRBV2 CASSVRDGPYEQYF TGTGCCAGCAGTGTAAGGGACGGTCCCTACGAGCAGTACTTC
- 12 TRBJ2-4 - TRBV10-3 CAISELPNIQYF TGTGCCATCAGTGAGCTCCCGAACATTCAGTACTTC
- 13 TRBJ1-2 - TRBV6-5 CASRGAAHYGYTF TGTGCCAGCAGGGGGGCGGCCCACTATGGCTACACCTTC
- 15 TRBJ1-2 - TRBV7-9 CASSLGGEANYGYTF TGTGCCAGCAGCTTAGGCGGGGAAGCTAACTATGGCTACACCTTC
- 17 TRBJ2-1 - TRBV24-1 CATSDQPLVGEYNEQFF TGTGCCACCAGTGACCAACCGCTAGTGGGGGAGTACAATGAGCAGTTCTTC
- 15 TRBJ1-1 - TRBV3-1/TRBV3-2 CASRQREGWNTEAFF TGTGCCAGCAGGCAAAGGGAGGGATGGAACACTGAAGCTTTCTTT
- 12 TRBJ1-2 - TRBV29-1 CSVATDNYGYTF TGCAGCGTTGCCACGGATAACTATGGCTACACCTTC
- 14 TRBJ1-5 TRBD1 TRBV19 CASRWTGGNQPQHF TGTGCCAGTAGGTGGACAGGGGGCAATCAGCCCCAGCATTTT
- 13 TRBJ1-2 - TRBV29-1 CSVENPARYGYTF TGCAGCGTTGAAAATCCCGCCCGTTATGGCTACACCTTC
- 13 TRBJ2-4 - TRBV28 CASSPGFKNIQYF TGTGCCAGCAGTCCCGGGTTCAAAAACATTCAGTACTTC
- 13 TRBJ2-5 - TRBV3-1/TRBV3-2 CASSQMSQETQYF TGTGCCAGCAGCCAAATGTCCCAAGAGACCCAGTACTTC
once 12 TRBJ1-2 - TRBV12-3/TRBV12-4 CASSVFGTSYTF TGTGCCAGCAGTGTCTTCGGTACGAGCTACACCTTC
- 15 TRBJ2-1 - TRBV3-1/TRBV3-2 CASSQDTGARNEQFF TGTGCCAGCAGCCAAGATACGGGGGCCAGGAATGAGCAGTTCTTC
- 15 TRBJ1-5 TRBD1 TRBV10-3 CAISEVQGGNQPQHF TGTGCCATCAGTGAGGTTCAGGGGGGCAATCAGCCCCAGCATTTT
once 15 TRBJ2-1 TRBD1 TRBV11-1 CASSLPRTGPNEQFF TGTGCCAGCAGCTTACCACGGACAGGGCCCAATGAGCAGTTCTTC
- 16 TRBJ2-7 TRBD1 TRBV6-1 CASSERGQGLLYEQYF TGTGCCAGCAGTGAACGAGGACAGGGACTTCTCTACGAGCAGTACTTC
- 15 TRBJ2-7 - TRBV4-3 CASSQDFGPRDEQYF TGCGCCAGCAGCCAAGATTTCGGACCCCGGGACGAGCAGTACTTC
once 14 TRBJ2-2 - TRBV6-5 CASSYGRNTGELFF TGTGCCAGCAGTTACGGCAGGAACACCGGGGAGCTGTTTTTT
once 14 TRBJ1-5 TRBD1 TRBV4-3 CASSPGQGSQPQHF TGCGCCAGCAGCCCTGGACAGGGGAGTCAGCCCCAGCATTTT
- 17 TRBJ2-1 - TRBV7-6 CASRPFGPSSSYNEQFF TGTGCCAGCAGGCCTTTCGGGCCGTCGAGCTCCTACAATGAGCAGTTCTTC
- 12 TRBJ2-1 - TRBV30 CAWTNGGNEQFF TGTGCCTGGACCAACGGGGGCAATGAGCAGTTCTTC
few 13 TRBJ2-7 TRBD1 TRBV6-5 CASSYSDRGEQYF TGTGCCAGCAGTTACTCCGACAGGGGGGAGCAGTACTTC
- 14 TRBJ1-5 - TRBV5-4 CASSLAGDNQPQHF TGTGCCAGCAGCTTGGCGGGGGACAATCAGCCCCAGCATTTT
- 12 TRBJ2-7 - TRBV3-1/TRBV3-2 CASSPPLGEQYF TGTGCCAGCAGCCCCCCACTTGGCGAGCAGTACTTC
- 14 TRBJ2-4 - TRBV18 CASSPAGVANIQYF TGTGCCAGCTCACCAGCAGGAGTAGCAAACATTCAGTACTTC
- 13 TRBJ1-2 - TRBV5-1 CASTFGQSYGYTF TGCGCCAGCACCTTTGGACAGTCCTATGGCTACACCTTC
- 14 TRBJ2-1 TRBD2 TRBV7-3 CASSSWEGANEQFF TGTGCCAGCAGCTCCTGGGAGGGAGCCAATGAGCAGTTCTTC
- 12 TRBJ1-1 - TRBV10-2 CASEGGEAEAFF TGCGCCAGCGAGGGGGGAGAGGCAGAAGCTTTCTTT
- 13 TRBJ2-5 TRBD2 TRBV2 CASVGGGVETQYF TGTGCCAGCGTGGGCGGGGGGGTCGAGACCCAGTACTTC
- 16 TRBJ2-1 TRBD2 TRBV27 CASGFLQRGAYNEQFF TGTGCCAGCGGTTTTCTTCAGCGGGGTGCCTACAATGAGCAGTTCTTC
once 16 TRBJ2-2 - TRBV7-9 CASSLALLQGAGELFF TGTGCCAGCAGCTTAGCTCTGTTGCAAGGGGCCGGGGAGCTGTTTTTT
- 14 TRBJ1-4 - TRBV7-9 CASRGRGAREKLFF TGTGCCAGCCGTGGTAGGGGGGCGAGGGAAAAACTGTTTTTT
- 13 TRBJ1-3 - TRBV11-2 CASTFGPGNTIYF TGTGCCAGCACCTTTGGACCTGGAAACACCATATATTTT
- 11 TRBJ2-3 - TRBV7-9 CATGRTDTQYF TGTGCCACCGGGCGCACAGATACGCAGTATTTT
many 13 TRBJ1-5 - TRBV30 CAWSVRENQPQHF TGTGCCTGGAGTGTCAGGGAAAATCAGCCCCAGCATTTT
- 13 TRBJ1-1 - TRBV7-9 CASSFSMNTEAFF TGTGCCAGCAGCTTCTCAATGAACACTGAAGCTTTCTTT
- 13 TRBJ2-1 TRBD2 TRBV29-1 CSVQAGGTNEQFF TGCAGCGTTCAAGCGGGAGGGACGAATGAGCAGTTCTTC
- 14 TRBJ1-3 - TRBV5-1 CASSSTDVGNTIYF TGCGCCAGCAGCTCGACGGATGTCGGAAACACCATATATTTT
- 16 TRBJ1-1 - TRBV7-3 CASSNAPGTVNTEAFF TGTGCCAGCAGCAACGCTCCAGGGACGGTGAACACTGAAGCTTTCTTT
- 16 TRBJ2-7 - TRBV7-9 CASSSIRTGPAYEQYF TGTGCCAGCAGCTCAATTCGGACGGGACCCGCCTACGAGCAGTACTTC
- 18 TRBJ1-6 - TRBV7-9 CASSFLMIPGHPYSPLHF TGTGCCAGCAGCTTTTTGATGATACCGGGACACCCTTATTCACCCCTCCACTTT
- 15 TRBJ2-7 TRBD2 TRBV5-4 CASSKLAGGSYEQYF TGTGCCAGCAGCAAACTAGCGGGAGGGAGCTACGAGCAGTACTTC